Listed below are T cell receptor beta chains from one sample, sequenced in a study of blood T cells in healthy people across ages. TCRdb reprocessed the 5' RACE reads with MiXCR, giving one entry per CDR3 protein. The top ten hold around 8% of the sample, which has around 1.5 million distinct CDR3 sequences, 35% to 45% seen once. The specimen sequenced was blood. Receptors were obtained from a woman under 30 in good health. Each CDR3 is given with its conserved first and last residue. A D gene is named only where the DNA matches it firmly. Rows give clone size only sometimes, using once, few, many, or a class for an expanded clone.

J,D,length,V,size,CDR3,DNA
TRBJ2-7,TRBD2,14,TRBV29-1,few,CSVEGGSGGYEQYF,TGCAGCGTTGAAGGTGGTAGCGGGGGCTACGAGCAGTACTTC
TRBJ2-3,NA,15,TRBV6-5,few,CASRVTNGYTDTQYF,TGTGCCAGTCGGGTCACTAATGGCTACACAGATACGCAGTATTTT
TRBJ2-5,NA,13,TRBV5-1,few,CASMGPPEGEQYF,TGCGCCAGCATGGGGCCTCCCGAGGGGGAGCAGTACTTC
TRBJ2-1,TRBD1,14,TRBV20-1,once,CSAFQGQGVNEQFF,TGCAGTGCTTTCCAGGGACAGGGGGTCAATGAGCAGTTCTTC
TRBJ1-4,NA,15,TRBV4-1,NA,CASSQDPGKFEELFF,TGCGCCAGCAGCCAAGATCCAGGGAAATTTGAAGAACTGTTTTTT
TRBJ2-1,TRBD2,19,TRBV7-9,NA,CASSSSGLAGGSSYNEQFF,TGTGCCAGCAGCTCAAGCGGACTAGCGGGAGGGAGCTCCTACAATGAGCAGTTCTTC
TRBJ2-1,NA,14,TRBV24-1,NA,CATSDRSLSNEQFF,TGTGCCACCAGTGATCGAAGTCTCTCCAATGAGCAGTTCTTC
TRBJ2-3,NA,15,TRBV5-1,NA,CASSSGRGSTDTQYF,TGCGCCAGCAGCTCGGGGCGGGGCAGCACAGATACGCAGTATTTT
TRBJ2-3,TRBD2,16,TRBV15,NA,CATSTVTSSSTDTQYF,TGTGCCACCAGCACGGTGACTAGCAGCAGCACAGATACGCAGTATTTT
TRBJ2-7,TRBD2,15,TRBV6-2/TRBV6-3,NA,CASSYPRENTAEQYF,TGTGCCAGCAGTTACCCGCGGGAGAATACGGCCGAGCAGTACTTC
TRBJ1-2,NA,12,TRBV25-1,NA,CASSEHRIGYTF,TGTGCCAGCAGTGAACACAGGATCGGCTACACCTTC
TRBJ2-5,NA,13,TRBV11-3,NA,CASSDGQTETQYF,TGTGCCAGCAGCGACGGACAGACCGAGACCCAGTACTTC
TRBJ1-2,NA,14,TRBV6-5,NA,CASRARGGNYGYTF,TGTGCCAGCAGGGCGAGGGGGGGAAACTATGGCTACACCTTC
TRBJ2-7,NA,14,TRBV7-9,NA,CASSSWQSSYEQYF,TGTGCCAGCAGCTCCTGGCAGAGCTCCTACGAGCAGTACTTC
TRBJ2-3,TRBD2,14,TRBV10-3,few,CAISSGSSTDTQYF,TGTGCCATCTCAAGCGGGAGTAGCACAGATACGCAGTATTTT
TRBJ2-7,NA,13,TRBV5-5,once,CASSFVTDYEQYF,TGTGCCAGCAGCTTTGTAACAGACTACGAGCAGTACTTC
TRBJ2-7,NA,15,TRBV20-1,NA,CSARAPALSTYEQYF,TGCAGTGCTAGAGCCCCCGCGCTTTCCACCTACGAGCAGTACTTC
TRBJ2-5,NA,13,TRBV12-3/TRBV12-4,NA,CASSLAFGGEQYF,TGTGCCAGCAGTCTTGCATTTGGTGGTGAGCAGTACTTC
TRBJ1-1,NA,12,TRBV10-3,NA,CAISTGSTEAFF,TGTGCCATCAGTACAGGGAGCACTGAAGCTTTCTTT
TRBJ1-2,NA,12,TRBV28,many,CASSPGYSGYTF,TGTGCCAGCAGCCCGGGGTATTCTGGCTACACCTTC
TRBJ1-2,TRBD1,14,TRBV12-3/TRBV12-4,NA,CASSLGDRGKSYTF,TGTGCCAGCAGTTTAGGGGACAGGGGAAAGAGCTACACCTTC
TRBJ2-6,NA,15,TRBV12-3/TRBV12-4,few,CASSWMSGTASFLTF,TGTGCCAGCAGTTGGATGAGCGGGACAGCCTCCTTCCTGACTTTC
TRBJ2-1,NA,15,TRBV5-1,NA,CASSRGTAVGNEQFF,TGCGCCAGCAGCCGCGGGACTGCGGTCGGCAATGAGCAGTTCTTC
TRBJ2-1,TRBD2,19,TRBV28,NA,CASSSPGLAFESSYNEQFF,TGTGCCAGCAGTTCTCCGGGACTAGCGTTCGAGAGCTCCTACAATGAGCAGTTCTTC
TRBJ1-2,NA,11,TRBV20-1,NA,CSATGHYGYTF,TGCAGTGCTACAGGACACTATGGCTACACCTTC
TRBJ2-1,TRBD2,16,TRBV4-1,NA,CASSHPSGGTYNEQFF,TGCGCCAGCAGCCACCCTAGCGGGGGGACCTACAATGAGCAGTTCTTC
TRBJ2-1,TRBD2,19,TRBV4-2,few,CASSQDPLQAGVFYNEQFF,TGTGCCAGCAGCCAAGATCCCCTACAGGCGGGGGTTTTCTACAATGAGCAGTTCTTC
TRBJ2-7,NA,16,TRBV28,NA,CASSFRRGGSRAEQYF,TGTGCCAGCAGTTTCCGCCGTGGGGGGTCACGGGCCGAGCAGTACTTC
TRBJ2-3,NA,13,TRBV14,NA,CASGVGAVLTQYF,TGTGCCAGCGGCGTCGGTGCGGTCCTTACGCAGTATTTT
TRBJ1-2,NA,12,TRBV28,NA,CASSNRREAYTF,TGTGCCAGCAGTAATCGTAGGGAGGCCTACACCTTC
TRBJ2-1,TRBD2,16,TRBV12-3/TRBV12-4,few,CASSLGLAGPQDEQFF,TGTGCCAGCAGTTTAGGGCTAGCGGGACCCCAGGATGAGCAGTTCTTC
TRBJ2-3,NA,15,TRBV5-6,NA,CASSPNGGHTDTQYF,TGTGCCAGCAGCCCGAATGGGGGTCACACAGATACGCAGTATTTT
TRBJ2-3,TRBD2,17,TRBV9,NA,CASSGGLAGVNTDTQYF,TGTGCCAGCAGCGGGGGACTAGCGGGGGTGAACACAGATACGCAGTATTTT
TRBJ2-3,NA,12,TRBV3-1,NA,CTSSPHADTQYF,TGTACCAGCAGCCCCCACGCAGATACGCAGTATTTT